The rows below give T cell receptor beta chains drawn from one sample of a study of PD-1 blockade in classical Hodgkin lymphoma. Sequenced by immunoSEQ multiplex PCR; TCRdb stores in-frame clones only, minus some. The sample carries just under 45,000 clones, around three fifths recorded once. The sample was peripheral blood mononuclear cells (PBMCs), taken before the fourth cycle of nivolumab. The receptors were gathered from a human donor with classical Hodgkin lymphoma. Each CDR3 is given with its conserved first and last residue. A D gene is named only where the DNA matches it firmly. Part of the rows lack a size; the others show once, few, many or a class for expanded clones.

D gene | CDR3 length | J gene | V gene | clone size | CDR3 DNA | CDR3 protein
TRBD1 | 15 | TRBJ1-2 | TRBV7-9 | NA | TGTGCCAGCAGCTCCACAGGGGGAGCGTACTATGGCTACACCTTC | CASSSTGGAYYGYTF
NA | 14 | TRBJ2-7 | TRBV7-8 | NA | TGTGCCAGCAGCTTAGTACTAGCATCCTACGAGCAGTACTTC | CASSLVLASYEQYF
NA | 14 | TRBJ1-3 | TRBV29-1 | NA | TGCAGCGTCGACGGTTCCCAGGGTGGAAACACCATATATTTT | CSVDGSQGGNTIYF
NA | 14 | TRBJ1-3 | TRBV28 | NA | TGTGCCAGCAGTTCTCATCCCTCTGGAAACACCATATATTTT | CASSSHPSGNTIYF
NA | 13 | TRBJ1-5 | TRBV30 | NA | TGTGCCTGGAGTGATGTGGGGAATCAGCCCCAGCATTTT | CAWSDVGNQPQHF
NA | 15 | TRBJ2-1 | TRBV19 | NA | TGTGCCAGTATTAGTGCAGGGATGAGTTACAATGAGCAGTTCTTC | CASISAGMSYNEQFF
TRBD2 | 19 | TRBJ2-2 | TRBV19 | NA | TGTGCCAGTAGTATCCTCTGGACTAGCGGGGGGGTCAACACCGGGGAGCTGTTTTTT | CASSILWTSGGVNTGELFF
NA | 14 | TRBJ1-1 | TRBV6-5 | NA | TGTGCCAGCAATCTAGGCCCTTGGGACACTGAAGCTTTCTTT | CASNLGPWDTEAFF
NA | 14 | TRBJ2-2 | TRBV6-4 | NA | TGTGCCAGCAGTGACTCGAATCGGGACGGGGAGCTGTTTTTT | CASSDSNRDGELFF
NA | 13 | TRBJ1-5 | TRBV6-6 | once | TGTGCCAGCAGAGCACATAGCAATCAGCCCCAGCATTTT | CASRAHSNQPQHF
NA | 15 | TRBJ1-2 | TRBV19 | NA | TGTGCCAGTAGTCCCCAAGGCCGGGGGTCTGGTGGCTACACCTTC | CASSPQGRGSGGYTF
TRBD1 | 13 | TRBJ1-5 | TRBV6-6 | medium-sized | TGTGCCAGCGGACAGGGGCCCAATCAGCCCCAGCATTTT | CASGQGPNQPQHF
NA | 16 | TRBJ2-1 | TRBV21-1 | NA | NA | CASTLFATGAHNEQFF
TRBD1 | 16 | TRBJ2-2 | TRBV30 | NA | TGTGCCTGGAGGGGGGACAGCCAGGCGAACACCGGGGAGCTGTTTTTT | CAWRGDSQANTGELFF
TRBD1 | 15 | TRBJ1-2 | TRBV6-5 | NA | TGTGCCAGCAGTTACCTGCGGACAGGGGGAACGGGCTACACCTTC | CASSYLRTGGTGYTF
TRBD1 | 14 | TRBJ2-7 | TRBV6-1 | NA | TGTGCCAGCAGTCCGGGACAGGACTCCTACGAGCAGTACTTC | CASSPGQDSYEQYF
NA | 12 | TRBJ1-2 | TRBV6-6 | NA | TGTGCCAGCAGTTACGGGAAGGGTGGCTACACCTTC | CASSYGKGGYTF
NA | 14 | TRBJ2-3 | TRBV28 | NA | TGTGCCAGCAGGGGGGTAATTAGCACAGATACGCAGTATTTT | CASRGVISTDTQYF
NA | 11 | TRBJ1-1 | TRBV30 | NA | TGTGCCTTCAGGGTGAACACTGAAGCTTTCTTT | CAFRVNTEAFF
TRBD2 | 15 | TRBJ2-2 | TRBV7-3 | few | TGTGCCAGCAGCTTACAGCGGGACGGCACCGGGGAGCTGTTTTTT | CASSLQRDGTGELFF
NA | 16 | TRBJ1-2 | TRBV19 | NA | TGTGCCAGTAGTATAAGCGCGACTGCTGCGGGCTATGGCTACACCTTC | CASSISATAAGYGYTF
TRBD2 | 15 | TRBJ2-1 | TRBV6-4 | NA | TGTGCCAGCAGTGAAAGAGCGGGGACCAACAATGAGCAGTTCTTC | CASSERAGTNNEQFF
NA | 16 | TRBJ1-1 | TRBV18 | NA | TGTGCCAGCTCACCACAGGGGTTATTCCTGAACACTGAAGCTTTCTTT | CASSPQGLFLNTEAFF
NA | 12 | TRBJ1-1 | TRBV10-2 | few | TGCGCCAGCAGTGAGACCTACACTGAAGCTTTCTTT | CASSETYTEAFF
NA | 16 | TRBJ2-7 | TRBV21-1 | NA | TGTGCCAGCAGCAAAGTTTCCACAGGGGGTCCCTACGAGCAGTACTTC | CASSKVSTGGPYEQYF
TRBD1 | 15 | TRBJ2-7 | TRBV5-1 | NA | TGCGCCAGCAGCTTGTTGGGGACAGGGGCCTACGAGCAGTACTTC | CASSLLGTGAYEQYF
NA | 13 | TRBJ2-1 | TRBV30 | few | TGTGCCGGGGACTTAGGGGCCTACAATGAGCAGTTCTTC | CAGDLGAYNEQFF
NA | 13 | TRBJ1-2 | TRBV5-1 | many | TGCGCCAGCAGCTTGGATGGTAACTATGGCTACACCTTC | CASSLDGNYGYTF
NA | 14 | TRBJ2-7 | TRBV5-1 | few | TGCGCCAGCAGCTTGGGGGACACCTCCTACGAGCAGTACTTC | CASSLGDTSYEQYF
TRBD1 | 15 | TRBJ1-5 | TRBV11-2 | NA | TGTGCCAGCAGCTTAGACGGGACAGGCAATCAGCCCCAGCATTTT | CASSLDGTGNQPQHF
TRBD1 | 14 | TRBJ1-2 | TRBV18 | NA | TGTGCCAGCTCACCTGACAGGGATGGCTATGGCTACACCTTC | CASSPDRDGYGYTF
NA | 12 | TRBJ2-2 | TRBV10-1 | NA | TGCGCCAGCAGTGAGTCGACCGGGGAGCTGTTTTTT | CASSESTGELFF
TRBD2 | 16 | TRBJ2-2 | TRBV7-3 | NA | TGTGCCAGCAGCCTAGGGACTAGCGGGAGATCCGGGGAGCTGTTTTTT | CASSLGTSGRSGELFF
NA | 13 | TRBJ1-1 | TRBV29-1 | NA | TGCAGCGTCTCGTGGGATCCGTACACTGAAGCTTTCTTT | CSVSWDPYTEAFF
TRBD2 | 22 | TRBJ2-3 | TRBV18 | NA | TGTGCCAGCTCACCACTATACAAACAACAGCCCCGACTAGCTCGGGCCACAGATACGCAGTATTTT | CASSPLYKQQPRLARATDTQYF
NA | 14 | TRBJ1-1 | TRBV18 | NA | TGTGCCAGCTCACCCGACAGTCAGAACACTGAAGCTTTCTTT | CASSPDSQNTEAFF
NA | 15 | TRBJ1-1 | TRBV5-6 | NA | TGTGCCAGCAGCTCGTTATTTATCATCGACACTGAAGCTTTCTTT | CASSSLFIIDTEAFF
TRBD1 | 18 | TRBJ2-1 | TRBV27 | NA | TGTGCCAGCCGTCCCGGGACAGGGGGGTTTTCGACCTACAATGAGCAGTTCTTC | CASRPGTGGFSTYNEQFF
TRBD2 | 17 | TRBJ2-2 | TRBV5-1 | NA | TGCGCCAGCAGCTTAACTAGCGGGAGGTCCAACACCGGGGAGCTGTTTTTT | CASSLTSGRSNTGELFF
TRBD2 | 15 | TRBJ2-1 | TRBV27 | NA | TGTGCCAGCAGTTTATATTCGGGGGGGCGGAGTGAGCAGTTCTTC | CASSLYSGGRSEQFF
NA | 13 | TRBJ2-3 | TRBV5-1 | NA | TGCGCCAGCAGCTTGAGCGGCACAGATACGCAGTATTTT | CASSLSGTDTQYF
TRBD2 | 19 | TRBJ2-4 | TRBV4-3 | NA | TGCGCCAGCAGCCAGGCCGGGACACCCGGGACTAGGACTTTAAACATTCAGTACTTC | CASSQAGTPGTRTLNIQYF
NA | 11 | TRBJ2-7 | TRBV7-9 | NA | TGTGCCAGCAGCTTAGACCACGAGCAGTACTTC | CASSLDHEQYF
NA | 15 | TRBJ1-4 | TRBV28 | NA | TGTGCCAGCGGGGGGATGCCGCGGGCAAATGAAAAACTGTTTTTT | CASGGMPRANEKLFF
TRBD2 | 16 | TRBJ2-2 | TRBV14 | NA | TGTGCCAGCAGCACCACTAGCGGGAGGGCCTCCGGGGAGCTGTTTTTT | CASSTTSGRASGELFF
TRBD2 | 17 | TRBJ2-1 | TRBV5-6 | few | TGTGCCAGCAGCCCCAAGGGACTAGCGGGGGGGCAAGGTGAGCAGTTCTTC | CASSPKGLAGGQGEQFF
NA | 16 | TRBJ2-3 | TRBV4-3 | NA | TGCGCCAGCAGCCAAGATGGGGGGGCCAAGGGAGATACGCAGTATTTT | CASSQDGGAKGDTQYF
NA | 16 | TRBJ1-6 | TRBV30 | few | TGTGCCTGGATGACGAAGAAGGCCGGGGCGGAGTCACCCCTCCACTTT | CAWMTKKAGAESPLHF